This T cell receptor (beta chain) was sequenced for a study of T-cell memory formation after mild COVID-19. Study information: TCR clusters were mostly donor specific.

Whole-study findings and limits: The second-wave clones peaking on day 37 were not confirmed as SARS-CoV-2-specific. Day 15 to 85 contracting clones showed balanced CD4/CD8; later expanders leaned CD4+.

In regard to this clonotype: Its cognate antigen is unknown.

TCRdb ran MiXCR on the 5' RACE reads and lists one entry per CDR3 protein. In the table there are around 250,000 distinct CDR3 sequences, roughly 17% of which are singletons. This CDR3 is 16 amino acids long. The trim removed 2 bases at V and 0 bases at J, leaving 4 bases unmatched. V gene TRBV12-3 or TRBV12-4 combines with J gene TRBJ1-2, with 9 positions matching TRBD1. The receptor was isolated from a man between 18 and 35 years old who had mild COVID-19 (a few samples of this study predate the infection). Cell type and time point are not known. Input material: PBMCs or a T cell subset sorted from them (not recorded which). Here the CDR3 reads CASSLHRGRANYGYTF. CDR3 sequence (DNA): TGTGCCAGCAGTTTACACAGGGGGCGAGCTAACTATGGCTACACCTTC.